The TCR beta chain described here comes from a study of OX40 agonist ivuxolimab in advanced cancers. About the research overall: Patients were dosed intravenously with ivuxolimab at 0.01 to 10 mg/kg every 2 weeks. One patient with hepatocellular carcinoma and two with cutaneous melanoma, three in all, had partial responses.

Trimming stripped 7 bases from V and 8 bases from J, with 11 bases between. The V gene's germline CDR1 is SQVTM and CDR2 ANQGSEA. CDR3 length: 11 residues. Study results and caveats: Among the least clonally expanded were partial responders at 0.1-3.0 mg/kg.

This clone was observed a single time. Its antigen is unidentified. Here immunoSEQ multiplex PCR was the method, and the copy in TCRdb shows in-frame clones only, minus some. The repertoire has about 24,000 clones, just over 90% of them found once; the top ten carry 49%. Patients with autoimmune history or systemic immunosuppression were excluded. The receptor was derived from an adult with an advanced solid tumor such as melanoma, head and neck, liver or kidney cancer. This specimen consisted of CD4+ or CD8+ T cells sorted from blood, obtained in a trial of the OX40 agonist ivuxolimab. The chain is built from TRBV29-1 and TRBJ2-2; D tentatively reads TRBD1 or TRBD2 (5 bases each). CDR3 nucleotides: TGCAGCGCAAGAGGGGCTGGGGAGCTGTTTTTT. The encoded protein is CSARGAGELFF.